Here is one TCR beta chain with its context. This clonotype was seen at least ten times. Its antigen is unknown. No base quality values were provided; no much bigger clone lies one nucleotide off. This sample was included in a study of T cells of healthy individuals (dated by TCRdb to the late 2010s). CDR1 and CDR2, looked up from the germline V gene, are SQVTM and ANQGSEA. The CDR3, from cysteine to phenylalanine, totals 11 residues. CDR3 DNA is the only sequence kept; it has 33 bases, read in frame from the first base. V and J are truncated by 4 bases and 8 bases respectively, leaving an intervening sequence of 11 bases. Receptor libraries were prepared by 5' RACE. Sequencing instrument: Illumina MiSeq. TCRdb ran its own pipeline on the public reads, namely fastp trimming at Q25 and MiXCR clone calling, and kept in-frame beta chains. One record per CDR3 amino acid sequence lists the most common genes and DNA. The sample table contains tens of thousands of distinct CDR3 sequences; only one count was recorded for 15% to 20% of them. Approximately 4.8% of the sample goes to the ten largest clones.

This TCR was sampled from a human donor in good health. Recombination linked TRBV29-1 to TRBJ1-2, and perhaps TRBD1 as D gene, on 6 matching bases. The bases read TGCAGCGTTGCCAGGGGACGGGGCTACACCTTC. Its protein reads: CSVARGRGYTF.